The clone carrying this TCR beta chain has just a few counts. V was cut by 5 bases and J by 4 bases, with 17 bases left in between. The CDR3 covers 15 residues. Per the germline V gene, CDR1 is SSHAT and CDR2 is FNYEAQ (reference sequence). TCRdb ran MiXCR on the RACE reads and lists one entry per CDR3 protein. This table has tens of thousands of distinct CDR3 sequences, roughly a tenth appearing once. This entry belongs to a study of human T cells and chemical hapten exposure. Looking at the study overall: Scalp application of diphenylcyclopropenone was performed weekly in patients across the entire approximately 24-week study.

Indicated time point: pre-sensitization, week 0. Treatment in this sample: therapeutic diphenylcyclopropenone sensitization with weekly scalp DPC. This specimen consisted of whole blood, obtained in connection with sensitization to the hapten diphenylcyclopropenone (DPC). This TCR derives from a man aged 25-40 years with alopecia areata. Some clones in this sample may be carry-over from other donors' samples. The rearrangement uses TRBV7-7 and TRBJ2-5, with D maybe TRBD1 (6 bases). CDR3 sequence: CASSQGIGGRETQYF. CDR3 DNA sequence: TGTGCCAGCAGCCAGGGTATAGGGGGAAGAGAGACCCAGTACTTC.